The following is a T cell receptor beta chain sequence with its context. Its matching antigen is unknown. Sample treatment: 15 to 20 received Ad26.COV2.S at low or high dose, single or two shots; roughly 5 received placebo; per-sample allocation not given. Sampling was performed 63 days after the first vaccine or placebo injection. Donation came from an adult in Boston who was aged 18-55 years. V was shortened by 0 bases and J by 6 bases, with 3 bases between the two germline ends. Looked up from germline, CDR1 is SGHKS and CDR2 is YYEKEE (reference sequence). CDR3 length: 11 residues. Repertoires were generated with immunoSEQ multiplex PCR, while TCRdb's copy carries only in-frame clones and drops some. The sample lists fewer than 900,000 clones, around 92% occurring once. This specimen belongs to a study of Ad26.COV2.S vaccination and SARS-CoV-2 variants. For the study at large: In the study, Ad26.COV2.S was injected intramuscularly once, or twice 56 days apart.

Overall study results and limits: Breadth and depth estimates from TCRs may understate total T cell responses. Reported findings describe substantial breadth in spike-specific CD8+ and CD4+ T cell responses following vaccination.

This chain links TRBV5-5 with TRBJ1-2; D unclear. The sequence came from a person aged 18-65 years who received the Ad26.COV2.S COVID-19 vaccine or a placebo. The source was peripheral blood, collected in a trial of Ad26.COV2.S vaccine versus placebo. CDR3 nucleotides: TGTGCCAGCAGCTTGGAAGATGGCTACACCTTC. It translates to CASSLEDGYTF.